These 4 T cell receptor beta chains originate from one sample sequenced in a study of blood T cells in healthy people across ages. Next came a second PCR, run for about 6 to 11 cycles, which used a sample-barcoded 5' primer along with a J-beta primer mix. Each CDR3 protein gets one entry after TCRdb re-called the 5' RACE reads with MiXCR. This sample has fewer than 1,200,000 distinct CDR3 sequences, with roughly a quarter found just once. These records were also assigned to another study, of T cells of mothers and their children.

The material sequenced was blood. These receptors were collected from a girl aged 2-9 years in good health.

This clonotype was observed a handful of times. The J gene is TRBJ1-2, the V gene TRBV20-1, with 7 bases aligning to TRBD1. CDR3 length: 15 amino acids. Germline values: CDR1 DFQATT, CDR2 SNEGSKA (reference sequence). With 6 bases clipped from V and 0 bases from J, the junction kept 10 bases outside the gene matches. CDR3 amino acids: CSARETGDPNYGYTF. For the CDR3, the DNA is TGCAGTGCCCGAGAAACAGGGGACCCTAACTATGGCTACACCTTC.

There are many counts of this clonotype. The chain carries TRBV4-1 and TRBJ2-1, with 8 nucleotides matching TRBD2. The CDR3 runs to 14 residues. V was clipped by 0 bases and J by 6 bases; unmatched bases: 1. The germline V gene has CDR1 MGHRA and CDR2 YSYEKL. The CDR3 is CASSQDLAGNEQFF. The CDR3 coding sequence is TGCGCCAGCAGCCAAGACCTAGCGGGCAATGAGCAGTTCTTC.

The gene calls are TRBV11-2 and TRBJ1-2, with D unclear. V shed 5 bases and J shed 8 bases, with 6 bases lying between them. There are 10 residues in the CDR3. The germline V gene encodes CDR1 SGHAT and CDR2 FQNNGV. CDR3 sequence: CASSQPGYTF. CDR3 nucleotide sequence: TGTGCCAGCAGCCAACCCGGCTACACCTTC.

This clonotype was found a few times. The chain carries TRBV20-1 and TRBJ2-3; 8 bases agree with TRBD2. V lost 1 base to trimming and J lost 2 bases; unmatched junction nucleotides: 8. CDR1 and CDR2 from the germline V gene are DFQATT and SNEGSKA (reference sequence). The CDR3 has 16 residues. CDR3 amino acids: CSARGMTSEYTDTQYF. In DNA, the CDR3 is TGCAGTGCTAGAGGAATGACTAGCGAATACACAGATACGCAGTATTTT.